This entry concerns a single TCR beta chain. Its antigen remains unidentified. It has no much larger one-base neighbor in the sample; base qualities were not kept. In light of the paper, this sample's time point label describes: about 28 days (+/-7) after the second vaccine dose. AZD1222 recipients whose second dose came at about 4 weeks and those whose second dose came at about 12 weeks were combined into one group, since spike-specific TCR depth and breadth did not differ between the two schedules. The vaccinee samples were drawn from two UK trials, COV001 and COV002, one of which was a single-blind randomized controlled phase 2/3 trial testing AZD1222 (ChAdOx1 nCoV-19) in healthy adults. For TCRbeta chain sequencing, PBMC samples from trial participants were taken at day 0 and at day 28 after the second dose. This record belongs to a study of T cell responses to AZD1222 COVID-19 vaccine (dated by TCRdb to the early 2020s). Describing the broader study: TCR sequencing covered over 230 trial participants: 200 to 210 given two doses of AZD1222 and approximately 26 given two doses of MenACWY control vaccine. Enrollment into the trials was organized by age into subgroups of 18-55, 56-69 and 70-plus years, and those subgroups contained around 150, 28 and 57 TCR-sequenced participants, respectively. What the research found in general, with its limitations: In the small 56-69-year group, the increase in depth fell short of significance, most likely because of low power. Nearly half of unique spike-specific TCRs reportedly recognized epitopes outside regions mutated in the B.1.351 and B.1.1.7 variants. Because no samples from the day 14 peak response were available, repertoires could be characterized only after the peak T cell response. Vaccine-associated CD4 TCRs spanned the whole spike protein, with dominant responses in regions 160-218 and 743-854. Conclusions about previously exposed vaccinees are limited, since just 6 or 7 AZD1222 recipients were seropositive for SARS-CoV-2 at baseline. Most participants were white British and females outnumbered males, and the authors suggested that clonal diversity may have been underestimated. Spike-specific TCR breadth and depth rose significantly after two AZD1222 doses compared with day 0 and with MenACWY recipients.

The CDR3 regions of human TCRbeta chains were analyzed by immunosequencing. Per the source publication's procedure: Repertoire TCRs were matched against a reference library of SARS-CoV-2-specific TCRs generated with the MIRA antigen-specificity platform. Breadth meant the fraction of unique TCRs that were SARS-CoV-2-associated, whereas depth meant the fraction of total T cells that were SARS-CoV-2-associated. Each spike-specific TCR was assigned to its reactive spike region and to a CD4 or CD8 class using the MIRA data. Log10-transformed breadth and depth values were compared by one-way ANOVA with Sidak's multiple comparisons tests. This is the immuneACCESS table as TCRdb keeps it, with only in-frame sequences that have V and J called. A part of the clones is gone; compared with another copy, unresolved V genes explain less than half, and the rest is unexplained. V and J calls and clone size are copied from that table; D and trimming were computed from the DNA. The sample has approximately 270,000 clones on record, 85% to 95% of them singletons. 0.5% to 0.7% of the sample lies in the top ten.

V and J are truncated by 9 bases and 4 bases respectively, leaving an intervening sequence of 21 bases. The CDR3, cysteine through phenylalanine, is 16 amino acids long. Just the 48-base CDR3 DNA is kept, in frame starting at base 1. CDR1 SGHVT and CDR2 SQSDAQ are derived from the germline V gene. The sequence was collected from an adult who received the AZD1222 COVID-19 vaccine. The chain is assembled from TRBV7-4 and TRBJ1-4; confidence is insufficient to name the D gene. Specimen: peripheral blood, collected 28 days after the second AZD1222 dose. The encoded CDR3 is CARTGEGRAINEKLFF. The DNA sequence reads TGTGCCAGGACCGGAGAAGGACGGGCTATTAATGAAAAACTGTTTTTT.